Following are 2 T cell receptor beta chains from one sample sequenced in a study of T cells in Graves' hyperthyroidism and ophthalmopathy. Amplified regions were TCR beta CDR3 sequences from RNA transcripts. The primer set for the first-round RT-PCR of the TCR CDR3 was HTBI. TCRdb reprocessed the multiplex PCR reads with MiXCR, giving one entry per CDR3 protein. The data hold about 610,000 distinct CDR3 sequences, with 46% observed a single time. Sequenced input: peripheral blood or thyroid tissue (not recorded which). These receptors originate from a woman aged 18 to 35 with Graves' hyperthyroidism.

This clonotype showed up just once. V gene TRBV11-3 combines with J gene TRBJ2-6; D remains ambiguous. Trimming took off 8 bases at V and 0 bases at J, with 8 bases between the two ends. The CDR3 is made up of 14 amino acids. Germline V gene sequence: CDR1 SGHNT, CDR2 YENEEA. CDR3 DNA: TGTGCCAGCGCGGAGAGCTCTGGGGCCAACGTCCTGACTTTC. Translation gives CASAESSGANVLTF.

The rearrangement links TRBV6-4 to TRBJ2-7, with TRBD1 as a possible D gene (6 bases). V lost 5 bases and J lost 8, with 19 bases in between. Germline V lookup: CDR1 MRHNA, CDR2 SNTAGT. This CDR3 comprises 14 residues. The chain's CDR3 is CASSYRDNQPQQYF. The CDR3 DNA reads TGTGCCAGCAGTTACCGGGACAATCAGCCCCAGCAGTACTTC.